This T cell receptor beta chain was profiled in a study of T cell responses to AZD1222 COVID-19 vaccine. The repertoire was sequenced with immunoSEQ multiplex PCR; TCRdb's copy has only in-frame clones and lacks some. Among under 150,000 clones listed, 87% were seen once. Germline CDR1 MNHNY, CDR2 SVGAGI (reference sequence). CDR3 length: 15 amino acids. Findings and limits, study-wide: Only five to seven AZD1222 recipients were seropositive at baseline. Spike was spanned by vaccine-associated CD4 TCRs, with dominance at 160-218 and 743-854. Reports say nearly half of spike-specific TCRs go after unmutated variant regions. No day 14 peak samples; only post-peak repertoires were characterized.

This clone was seen once. No antigen is known for it. The junction differs from germline at one of its ends, possibly a read error. This chain joins TRBV6-6 and TRBJ1-1, with a weak D call TRBD1 (6 bases). This TCR came from an adult in good health. Here the sequenced sample was peripheral blood, taken on day 0 of AZD1222 vaccination. CDR3 bases: TGTGCCAGCAGTTCTCAACGTCAGGGGAACCCTGAAGCTTTCTTT. It encodes CASSSQRQGNPEAFF.